A single sample is the source of the 20 T cell receptor beta chains below, sequenced in a study of patients and donors after allogeneic stem cell transplantation. In TCRdb, the RT-PCR reads were re-called with MiXCR into one record per CDR3 protein. The sample contains more than 850,000 distinct CDR3 sequences, roughly 18% of which appear only once. Sequencing was done on a sample of blood, either unsorted or a sorted T cell fraction (not recorded which). Receptors originate from a human donor who was either an allogeneic HSCT recipient or a stem cell or donor lymphocyte infusion donor (not recorded which). It is not recorded whose cells these are; they may come from a transplant donor.

The chain has TRBV27 and TRBJ1-1; 7 nucleotides match TRBD1. V lost 5 bases and J lost 5; bases outside the gene matches: 8. The CDR3 is made up of 14 amino acids. Germline V gene data show CDR1 as MNHEY and CDR2 as SMNVEV (reference sequence). The CDR3 reads CASSPQIRGTEAFF. The CDR3 DNA reads TGTGCCAGCAGTCCGCAGATCAGGGGGACTGAAGCTTTCTTT.

This chain's CDR3 is CAAGAYEQYF. DNA of the CDR3: TGTGCCGCAGGCGCCTACGAGCAGTACTTC. J is TRBJ2-7 and V is TRBV19, with D unclear. V lost 11 bases and J lost 2, with 7 bases in between. The CDR3 sequence is 10 residues long. CDR1 is LNHDA and CDR2 is SQIVND in the germline V gene (reference sequence).

The CDR3 loop is CASSFKPSTDTQYF. The CDR3 DNA is TGTGCCAGCAGCTTTAAACCTAGCACAGATACGCAGTATTTT. This chain links TRBV7-2 with TRBJ2-3; D is unresolved. Germline CDR1 is SGHTA and CDR2 is FQGNSA. Trimming took 3 bases from V and 0 from J, leaving 7 bases between them. The CDR3 covers 14 residues.

The table lists this clonotype with a few counts. Written as DNA, the CDR3 is TGTGCCAGCAGCGTAGCTGACAGGGATTACGAGCAGTACTTC. It yields the protein CASSVADRDYEQYF. V and J are TRBV9 and TRBJ2-7, with TRBD1 matching over 7 bases. CDR3 length equals 14 residues. Germline V gene data show CDR1 as SGDLS and CDR2 as YYNGEE. V gave up 0 bases and J gave up 4 bases; unmatched junction bases: 4.

This clonotype came up a few times. The rearrangement links TRBV6-1 to TRBJ2-5; D could derive from TRBD1 or TRBD2 (6 bases each). Trimming cost V 6 bases and J 4 bases, with 15 bases left between them. CDR1 is MNHNS, CDR2 SASEGT, per germline. The CDR3 length is 14 residues. CDR3 nucleotides: TGTGCCAGCAGCCGAAGGGGGGACGGAGAGACCCAGTACTTC. Protein product: CASSRRGDGETQYF.

This clonotype turned up a few times. The chain is built from TRBV9 and TRBJ1-5; D ambiguous. Trimming took 0 bases from V and 0 from J, leaving 16 bases between them. Per germline, CDR1 SGDLS and CDR2 YYNGEE. The CDR3 runs to 18 residues. The CDR3 spells CASSVERRLPYSNQPQHF. CDR3 nucleotides: TGTGCCAGCAGCGTAGAAAGGAGGTTGCCTTATAGCAATCAGCCCCAGCATTTT.

This clonotype has ten or more counts. This rearrangement joins TRBV12-3 or TRBV12-4 to TRBJ1-1; no clear D gene. The CDR3 runs 13 residues. The V gene lost 3 bases and the J gene lost 4 bases, with 9 bases spanning the gap. This CDR3 is CASSFRVATEAFF. For the CDR3, the DNA is TGTGCCAGCAGTTTTCGGGTGGCCACTGAAGCTTTCTTT.

This clonotype was seen a few times. The chain links TRBV7-2 to TRBJ1-3; no firm D call. This CDR3 is built from 15 residues. Germline assignment: CDR1 SGHTA and CDR2 FQGNSA. The V end lost 3 bases, the J end lost 0 bases, and 9 bases lay between the germline ends. CDR3 protein: CASSFERSSGNTIYF. The DNA for the CDR3 is TGTGCCAGCAGCTTTGAAAGGAGCTCTGGAAACACCATATATTTT. Drawing the rest from reference TRBV7-2 and TRBJ1-3, the complete variable domain is GAGVSQSPSNKVTEKGKDVELRCDPISGHTALYWYRQSLGQGLEFLIYFQGNSAPDKSGLPSDRFSAERTGGSVSTLTIQRTQQEDSAVYLCASSFERSSGNTIYFGEGSWLTVV.

In this sample, this clonotype turned up a few times. Its ends do not fully match the called genes, so a read error is possible. The rearrangement uses TRBV20-1 and TRBJ2-1; D unclear. Germline values: CDR1 DFQATT, CDR2 SNEGSKA (reference sequence). This CDR3 contains 11 residues. In nucleotides, the CDR3 is TGCAGTGCCACAACCTATAATGAGCAGTTCTTC. Residues: CSATTYNEQFF.

This clonotype came up a few times. The J gene is TRBJ1-2, the V gene TRBV5-1; no definite D call. The germline gives CDR1 SGHRS, CDR2 YFSETQ. The V end lost 4 bases, the J end lost 4 bases, and 14 bases lay between the germline ends. This CDR3 region has 14 residues. As DNA, the CDR3 is TGCGCCAGCAGCCTGACTTACCCCGCCTATGGCTACACCTTC. It translates to CASSLTYPAYGYTF.

The sample holds one count of this clonotype. The V and J genes are TRBV15 and TRBJ1-1; 8 positions match TRBD1. The J segment lost 6 bases and the V segment lost 4 bases, leaving 13 bases of the junction unmatched. The CDR3 is 16 residues long. CDR1 and CDR2 (germline): LNHNV, YYDKDF (reference sequence). The CDR3 DNA sequence: TGTGCCACCAGCACAGGCGACAGGGGAGTCCGTGCTGAAGCTTTCTTT. This gives the protein CATSTGDRGVRAEAFF. Complete variable domain (other parts from reference TRBV15 and TRBJ1-1): DAMVIQNPRYQVTQFGKPVTLSCSQTLNHNVMYWYQQKSSQAPKLLFHYYDKDFNNEADTPDNFQSRRPNTSFCFLDIRSPGLGDTAMYLCATSTGDRGVRAEAFFGQGTRLTVV.

The CDR3 region is CASSWAASTGEQYF. CDR3 DNA: TGTGCCAGCAGTTGGGCTGCTTCGACTGGGGAGCAGTACTTC. This chain links TRBV7-8 with TRBJ2-7; D unclear. The germline V and J ends were trimmed by 6 bases and 7 bases, with 19 bases remaining between them. The CDR3 is 14 amino acids. The germline gives CDR1 SGHVS, CDR2 FQNEAQ.

The rearrangement uses TRBV21-1 and TRBJ2-2; the tabulated D call, TRBD1, remains unverified against the DNA. TRBV21-1 is termed a pseudogene. The CDR3 length is 15 residues. The CDR3 region is CASSKGRGNTGELFF. DNA of the CDR3: TGTGCCAGCAGCAAGGGCAGGGGAAACACCGGGGAGCTGTTTTTT.

This clonotype was recorded a few times. The genes are TRBV5-1 and TRBJ2-1; weak D call: TRBD2 (7 bases). Germline CDR1 and CDR2: SGHRS and YFSETQ. This CDR3 comprises 14 residues. V lost 2 bases and J 10 bases, leaving 16 bases between the germline ends. CDR3 residues: CASSLQGLPKEQFF. CDR3 nucleotide sequence: TGCGCCAGCAGCTTACAGGGACTACCCAAAGAGCAGTTCTTC.

V gene TRBV5-1 combines with J gene TRBJ2-3; D perhaps matches TRBD2 (5 bases). This CDR3 has 13 amino acids. Germline CDR1 reads SGHRS; CDR2 reads YFSETQ. V was shortened by 3 bases and J by 6 bases, with 11 bases between the two germline ends. CDR3 coding DNA: TGCGCCAGCAGCTCCCCGGAGGCGGATACGCAGTATTTT. This encodes CASSSPEADTQYF.

The genes are TRBV12-3 or TRBV12-4 and TRBJ1-2; 7 bases match TRBD1. V lost 6 bases and J lost 1; bases outside the gene matches: 8. The CDR3 contains 15 residues. CDR3 in amino acids: CASSFGQDLNYGYTF. The CDR3 DNA is TGTGCCAGCAGCTTTGGACAGGATCTTAACTATGGCTACACCTTC.

This clonotype was observed a few times. The gene calls are TRBV20-1 and TRBJ1-3, with D unclear. Trimming shortened V by 0 bases and J by 3 bases, and 12 bases separated the two germline ends. This CDR3 spans 15 amino acids. Germline V gene data show CDR1 as DFQATT and CDR2 as SNEGSKA (reference sequence). The CDR3 nucleotides read TGCAGTGCTAGAGAGGGAACAACCGGTGGAAACACCATATATTTT. This codes for CSAREGTTGGNTIYF.

This clonotype has just a few counts. This chain connects TRBV5-1 to TRBJ2-2, with D hard to call. V lost 0 bases and J 7 bases, leaving 7 bases between the germline ends. The CDR3 has 13 residues. The germline gives CDR1 SGHRS, CDR2 YFSETQ. In nucleotides, the CDR3 is TGCGCCAGCAGCTTGGACATTTTCGGGGAGCTGTTTTTT. It encodes CASSLDIFGELFF. The full variable domain, with the rest looked up from reference TRBV5-1 and TRBJ2-2, is KAGVTQTPRYLIKTRGQQVTLSCSPISGHRSVSWYQQTPGQGLQFLFEYFSETQRNKGNFPGRFSGRQFSNSRSEMNVSTLELGDSALYLCASSLDIFGELFFGEGSRLTVL.

This clonotype has more than one count but fewer than ten. V gene TRBV4-1 combines with J gene TRBJ1-6, with D possibly matching TRBD1 (6 bases). CDR3 length: 14 amino acids. The germline V and J ends were trimmed by 1 base and 10 bases, with 11 bases remaining between them. The germline V gene has CDR1 MGHRA and CDR2 YSYEKL. CDR3 nucleotide sequence: TGCGCCAGCAGCCAAGCAGGGGAGTTGTCACCCCTCCACTTT. This codes for CASSQAGELSPLHF.

The chain joins TRBV5-1 to TRBJ2-5, with D hard to call. Germline V gene sequence: CDR1 SGHRS, CDR2 YFSETQ. V was pared by 0 bases and J by 4 bases, with 10 bases between. The CDR3 spans 14 residues. The CDR3 spells CASSLAPLRETQYF. The DNA of the CDR3 is TGCGCCAGCAGCTTGGCACCCCTTCGAGAGACCCAGTACTTC.